This entry describes one T cell receptor (beta chain). Its antigen target is currently unknown. Base qualities are missing; no much larger clone stands one base away. TCRbeta CDR3 regions were amplified from genomic DNA by means of the immunoSEQ Assay, a bias-controlled multiplex PCR. Concerning the study's data processing: The number of nucleated cells in each sample was estimated from the amplification of reference gene primers within the assay. Sequence reads were collapsed and filtered to measure the absolute abundance of every unique TCRbeta CDR3 rearrangement. For each sample, productive Simpson clonality was calculated as the square root of Simpson's diversity index over productive rearrangements. TCRdb mirrors the immuneACCESS table, restricted to in-frame sequences. Some clones are absent from its copies; in checked studies, under half trace to an unresolved V gene, and the reason for the others is unknown. D and trimming come from the DNA, and the V and J calls and clone size come from that table. The table for this sample lists 200,000 or so clones; more than 85% of them were counted only once. The ten largest make up 0.82% of the sample.

The data are from a study of blood T cell repertoires in COVID-19 (TCRdb year 2020). The study in broad terms: The collaborator samples originated in the United States, Italy and Spain and spanned the acute and convalescent phases of COVID-19. The repertoires were released in a freely available public database intended as a resource for research on the immune response to SARS-CoV-2. Sample metadata almost always included a de-identified subject ID, COVID-19 status, age in years and sex. HLA class I and class II types, where available, came from metadata supplied by the sample provider rather than from assay-based typing. Subjects who had been exposed to COVID-19, were actively infected with it, or had recovered from it provided the deeply sampled blood TCRbeta repertoires that made up the dataset. The samples were drawn from the first 160 participants of the ongoing ImmuneRACE study and from more than 1,000 subjects provided by 6 global collaborators. The material from the prospective study consisted of cDNA or gDNA derived from T cells, B-cell-depleted T cells, or PBMCs. Findings and caveats that apply to the study as a whole: The quantity of clinical and demographic metadata differed by source and by participant and was supplied without curation.

In Seattle, one collaborating source enrolled patients while the infection was active and tracked those patients longitudinally over the course of disease. Whole blood was collected in K2EDTA tubes by collaborating institutions according to the institutions' own protocols. For TCRbeta analysis, collaborators shipped samples in one of three forms: frozen whole blood, isolated PBMCs, or DNA extracted from either of those sample types. The CDR3 sequence holds 14 residues, the cysteine and phenylalanine included. Solely the CDR3 DNA is kept, with 42 bases framed from the first base. CDR1 SGHRS and CDR2 YFSETQ are derived from the germline V gene. Germline trimming amounts to 7 bases on V and 4 bases on J, with 7 as the count of junction bases outside the gene matches.

The sequence joins TRBV5-1 to TRBJ2-2, and 7 bases in between align with TRBD1. The TCR comes from a man aged 55 to 70 with COVID-19, enrolled during active disease. Sequences were obtained from peripheral blood. The base sequence is TGCGCCAGCGAACAGGGGTCGAGCACCGGGGAGCTGTTTTTT. Protein translation: CASEQGSSTGELFF.